Following are 16 T cell receptor beta chains from one sample sequenced in a study of PD-1 blockade in classical Hodgkin lymphoma. Autologous stem cell transplantation was followed by relapse in every patient, and brentuximab vedotin exposure varied. Libraries were prepared by immunoSEQ multiplex PCR; TCRdb keeps only in-frame clonotypes and omits some of them. This sample has 14,000 to 15,000 clones, with approximately 58% found just once. This material consisted of peripheral blood mononuclear cells (PBMCs), taken at baseline. The receptors derive from a human donor with classical Hodgkin lymphoma.

This chain connects TRBV6-5 to TRBJ1-1, with D uncertain. Trimming stripped 7 bases from V and 3 bases from J, with 15 bases between. From germline, CDR1 is MNHEY and CDR2 SVGAGI. This CDR3 has 14 amino acids. This CDR3 reads CASIPISRDTEAFF. For the CDR3, the DNA is TGTGCCAGCATTCCAATCTCAAGAGACACTGAAGCTTTCTTT.

This clone appeared a few times. The chain has TRBV2 and TRBJ1-6; tentative D call: TRBD1 (6 bases). Trimming left V 6 bases short and J 8 bases short, with 14 bases between. This CDR3 contains 14 residues. CDR1 SNHLY and CDR2 FYNNEI come from the germline V gene. The CDR3 DNA sequence: TGTGCCAGCAGGACCCGGGGGGCTGATTCACCCCTCCACTTT. Residues: CASRTRGADSPLHF.

The chain has TRBV2 and TRBJ2-5; unclear D gene. The ends were cut back, 1 base at V and 7 bases at J, with 7 bases in the middle. The V gene's germline CDR1 is SNHLY and CDR2 FYNNEI. This CDR3 comprises 12 residues. CDR3 loop: CASSEDRVTQYF. The CDR3 DNA follows: TGTGCCAGCAGTGAAGATAGAGTGACCCAGTACTTC.

This clone came up a few times. The chain has TRBV28 and TRBJ1-1, with 9 bases aligning to TRBD1. V dropped 3 bases and J dropped 4; count of bases not matched to a gene: 6. The germline V gene encodes CDR1 MDHEN and CDR2 SYDVKM. This CDR3 is built from 15 residues. The CDR3 DNA reads as TGTGCCAGCAGTTTTGGAACAGGGGGCATCACTGAAGCTTTCTTT. It specifies CASSFGTGGITEAFF.

The chain is built from TRBV4-1 and TRBJ1-1; no firm D call. The V gene lost 3 bases and the J gene lost 1 base, with 9 bases spanning the gap. Germline loops: CDR1 MGHRA, CDR2 YSYEKL. The CDR3 has 14 amino acids. In DNA form, the CDR3 reads TGCGCCAGCAGCCATTCCCCAGCGAACACTGAAGCTTTCTTT. Translating it yields CASSHSPANTEAFF.

Judged by abundance, this clone is medium-sized. The chain couples TRBV19 to TRBJ2-7, with 8 bases that match TRBD2. From germline, CDR1 is LNHDA and CDR2 SQIVND (reference sequence). J was trimmed by 4 bases and V by 3 bases; bases with no gene match: 2. CDR3 size: 13 residues. The CDR3 bases are TGTGCCAGTAGTATTACTAGCGGATACGAGCAGTACTTC. Protein product: CASSITSGYEQYF.

This chain uses TRBV7-9 with TRBJ2-6, with D tentatively TRBD2 (6 bases). Trimming left V 5 bases short and J 0 bases short, with 8 bases between. Germline values: CDR1 SEHNR, CDR2 FQNEAQ (reference sequence). The CDR3 totals 15 residues. CDR3 sequence (DNA): TGTGCCAGCAGCGAGACTAGCTCTGGGGCCAACGTCCTGACTTTC. Protein product: CASSETSSGANVLTF.

This chain uses TRBV28 with TRBJ1-6; 7 nucleotides line up with TRBD1. Germline CDR1 and CDR2: MDHEN and SYDVKM. V shed 5 bases and J 7 bases; nucleotides not matched to a gene: 5. The CDR3 loop spans 14 amino acids. This chain's CDR3 is CASSRGQLNSPLHF. In nucleotides, the CDR3 is TGTGCCAGCAGTCGGGGACAGCTAAATTCACCCCTCCACTTT.

The chain uses TRBV4-1 and TRBJ2-1; 9 nucleotides line up with TRBD1. The CDR3 has 16 residues. Germline lookup yields CDR1 MGHRA and CDR2 YSYEKL. Unmatched junction bases numbered 5, after V lost 0 bases and J lost 5 bases. The CDR3 here is CASSQDQGQGHNEQFF. CDR3 DNA: TGCGCCAGCAGCCAAGATCAGGGACAGGGTCACAATGAGCAGTTCTTC.

This clone was seen a handful of times. V gene TRBV7-8 combines with J gene TRBJ1-2; D perhaps matches TRBD1 (5 bases). The germline CDR1 and CDR2 sequences are SGHVS and FQNEAQ. The CDR3 has 15 amino acids. V was clipped by 5 bases and J by 7 bases, with 20 bases between them. The CDR3 here is CASSPVTGGRSGYTF. The CDR3, as DNA: TGTGCCAGCAGCCCGGTAACAGGCGGCAGGTCTGGCTACACCTTC.

This clone was counted once. This rearrangement joins TRBV11-2 to TRBJ1-1; D is uncertain. The CDR3 is 13 amino acids. With 2 bases removed from V and 0 bases from J, the gap between germline ends came to 4 bases. Per germline, CDR1 SGHAT and CDR2 FQNNGV. This CDR3 is CASSLLVNTEAFF. The CDR3 nucleotides are TGTGCCAGCAGCTTACTCGTGAACACTGAAGCTTTCTTT. The variable domain in full, completed from reference TRBV11-2 and TRBJ1-1, reads EAGVAQSPRYKIIEKRQSVAFWCNPISGHATLYWYQQILGQGPKLLIQFQNNGVVDDSQLPKDRFSAERLKGVDSTLKIQPAKLEDSAVYLCASSLLVNTEAFFGQGTRLTVV.

By share of the sample, this clone is medium-sized (0.01 to 0.1%). Other nucleotide sequences from this sample produce the same CDR3. The CDR3 loop is CASSMTPSYEQYF. The CDR3 nucleotides read TGTGCCAGTAGTATGACACCGTCTTACGAGCAGTACTTC. The chain recombines TRBV19 with TRBJ2-7; D is undetermined. This CDR3 contains 13 residues. V lost 3 bases to trimming and J lost 4 bases, with 10 bases between them. Per germline, CDR1 LNHDA and CDR2 SQIVND (reference sequence).

This clone was observed a single time. The chain recombines TRBV7-2 with TRBJ2-1; D remains unclear. Germline V gene lookup returns CDR1 SGHTA and CDR2 FQGNSA. Trimming shortened V by 3 bases and J by 6 bases, and 9 bases separated the two germline ends. CDR3 length equals 13 residues. CDR3 nucleotides: TGTGCCAGCAGCTTCTATCCGGGCAATGAGCAGTTCTTC. This codes for CASSFYPGNEQFF.

This rearrangement joins TRBV9 to TRBJ2-7, with D possibly TRBD2 on 5 matching bases. The germline gives CDR1 SGDLS, CDR2 YYNGEE. V was shortened by 0 bases and J by 2 bases, with 12 bases between the two germline ends. The CDR3 is made up of 15 amino acids. CDR3 loop: CASSVAGSGTYEQYF. Here the CDR3 DNA reads TGTGCCAGCAGCGTAGCGGGCAGCGGAACCTACGAGCAGTACTTC.

V gene TRBV9 combines with J gene TRBJ2-2; D assignment may be TRBD1 or TRBD2 (7 bases each). V was cut by 1 base and J by 7 bases, with 23 bases left in between. From germline, CDR1 is SGDLS and CDR2 YYNGEE. The CDR3 has 18 amino acids. Written as DNA, the CDR3 is TGTGCCAGCAGCGTAAAAGGGACAGCGGGATCCGGGAGCGGGGAGCTGTTTTTT. This encodes CASSVKGTAGSGSGELFF. The variable domain in full, completed from reference TRBV9 and TRBJ2-2, reads DSGVTQTPKHLITATGQRVTLRCSPRSGDLSVYWYQQSLDQGLQFLIQYYNGEERAKGNILERFSAQQFPDLHSELNLSSLELGDSALYFCASSVKGTAGSGSGELFFGEGSRLTVL.

The CDR3 DNA is TGCAGCGTTGTACAGGGGGCGGACGAGCAGTACTTC. This translates into CSVVQGADEQYF. The chain employs TRBV29-1 and TRBJ2-7; TRBD1 agrees at 9 bases. The CDR3 sequence is 12 residues long. Trimming removed 4 bases from V and 5 bases from J; junction bases left unmatched: 3. CDR1 is SQVTM and CDR2 is ANQGSEA in the germline V gene.